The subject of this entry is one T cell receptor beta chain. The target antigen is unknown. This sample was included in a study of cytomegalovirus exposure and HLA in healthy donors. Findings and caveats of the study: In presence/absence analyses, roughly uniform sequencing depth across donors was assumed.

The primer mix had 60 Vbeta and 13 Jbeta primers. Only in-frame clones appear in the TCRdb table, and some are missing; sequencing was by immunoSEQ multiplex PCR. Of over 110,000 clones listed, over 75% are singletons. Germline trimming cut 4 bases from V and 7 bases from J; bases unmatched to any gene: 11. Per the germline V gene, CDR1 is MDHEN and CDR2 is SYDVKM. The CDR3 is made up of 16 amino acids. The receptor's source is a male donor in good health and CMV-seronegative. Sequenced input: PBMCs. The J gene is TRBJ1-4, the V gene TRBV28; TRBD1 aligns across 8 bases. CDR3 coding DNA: TGTGCCAGCAGTTCCTTAAGGACAGGGACAACTGAAAAACTGTTTTTT. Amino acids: CASSSLRTGTTEKLFF. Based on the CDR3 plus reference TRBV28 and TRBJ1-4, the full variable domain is DVKVTQSSRYLVKRTGEKVFLECVQDMDHENMFWYRQDPGLGLRLIYFSYDVKMKEKGDIPEGYSVSREKKERFSLILESASTNQTSMYLCASSSLRTGTTEKLFFGSGTQLSVL.